This T cell receptor (beta chain) is drawn from a study of blood T cell repertoires in COVID-19. Overall study: Collection of acute and convalescent COVID-19 samples took place in the United States, Italy and Spain. T cells, B-cell-depleted T cells, or PBMCs provided the cDNA or gDNA that served as material.

Authors' methods: Using reference gene primer amplification, nucleated cell counts were estimated. The data were produced by immunoSEQ multiplex PCR, yet TCRdb's version contains in-frame clones alone and is incomplete. The V and J calls and clone size are taken from that table; D and trimming were inferred from the DNA. The sample holds 200,000 to 300,000 clones; around nine tenths are singletons and the top ten take around 1.6%. This CDR3 region has 14 residues. Per the germline V gene, CDR1 is SEHNR and CDR2 is FQNEAQ (reference sequence). With V trimmed by 5 bases and J by 4 bases, 7 bases remained unmatched.

Sequencing was performed on peripheral blood. The TCR sequence derives from a woman in her fifties or sixties who had recovered from COVID-19. The chain recombines TRBV7-9 with TRBJ1-1; the match to TRBD1 covers 7 bases. The CDR3 DNA follows: TGTGCCAGCAGCGCGGTGACAGGGCTCACTGAAGCTTTCTTT. Translated: CASSAVTGLTEAFF.